Listed here is a single TCR beta chain. J gave up 6 bases and V 0 bases, and 12 bases lay outside the gene matches. From germline, CDR1 is SGDLS and CDR2 YYNGEE. The CDR3 totals 17 residues. The method was immunoSEQ multiplex PCR; TCRdb's version includes in-frame clones alone and lacks a portion of them. This table holds about 45,000 clones, roughly 84% found once. Sorting of unstimulated PBMCs yielded separate CD3+CD4+ and CD3+CD8+ fractions. This specimen comes from a study of T cell clones after liver transplantation. Study context: A pre-transplant mixed lymphocyte reaction with TCRbeta sequencing defined graft-donor-reactive clones followed in post-transplant blood. Third-party-reactive TCRbeta sequences from pre-transplant mixed lymphocyte reactions served as antigen-independent comparators. At least one year of complete immunosuppression withdrawal without enzymes over twice normal defined tolerance.

This receptor was obtained from a human patient who received a liver transplant. Some T cells may be provided by the graft donor. V is TRBV9 and J is TRBJ2-7; 10 positions match TRBD2. Material: CD4+ T cells from blood, obtained 24 months after liver transplant. The DNA for the CDR3 is TGTGCCAGCAGCGTAGACCCATCTAGCGGGAGCTTACCCGAGCAGTACTTC. Translation: CASSVDPSSGSLPEQYF.